The entry below describes one T cell receptor beta chain. Antigen unknown. The sample's time point: 2015-2016 season, pre-vaccination. Non-naive CD4+CXCR5+PD-1+ cTfh were sorted into ICOS+CD38+ and ICOS-CD38- fractions. The sample is drawn from a study of follicular helper T cells after annual influenza vaccination. General observations from the study: Recurrent ICOS+CD38+ cTfh clonotypes included tetramer and AIM influenza-specific ones. Just roughly 9.5-23% of cells analyzed had recovered productive TCRB sequences.

The CDR3 totals 15 residues. Trimming removed 4 bases from V and 1 base from J; junction bases left unmatched: 3. Germline CDR1 is SGHVS and CDR2 is FNYEAQ. Data came from immunoSEQ multiplex PCR; TCRdb stores just in-frame clones and leaves some out. The sample yields 9,500 to 15,000 clones, more than 75% seen once. This specimen consisted of CXCR5+ CD38- circulating T follicular helper cells from blood, obtained on the day of influenza vaccination. Subset reported: circulating Tfh, non-naive CD4+CXCR5+PD-1+ (ICOS+CD38+ or ICOS-CD38-). The sequence came from an adult who received the influenza vaccine. This rearrangement joins TRBV7-6 to TRBJ2-7; the match to TRBD2 covers 11 bases. CDR3 region: CASSSGTSGSYEQYF. The DNA for the CDR3 is TGTGCCAGCAGCTCGGGGACTAGCGGTTCCTACGAGCAGTACTTC.